This is a list of T cell receptor beta chains from one sample in a study of beta chain features in type 1 diabetes. Sequencing was performed with immunoSEQ multiplex PCR; in TCRdb, only in-frame clones are kept and a portion is missing. Of some 160,000 clones detected, 9% appear once; the ten largest clones hold approximately 0.7%. The sequenced sample consisted of central memory CD4+ T cells from blood. The receptors originated from a woman between 25 and 40 years old with type 1 diabetes. The CDR3 runs from the conserved cysteine through the conserved F or W. Fields, in order: J gene, clone size, D gene, V gene, CDR3 length, CDR3 DNA, CDR3 protein. D genes are given only for firm matches. A clone size is listed for some rows: how often the clone was seen (once, few, many), or a class if it is expanded.

j_gene: TRBJ2-2
abundance: .
d_gene: .
v_gene: TRBV5-4
len: 12
CDR3nt: TGTGCCAGCAGCTTCAGGGACGGGGAGCTGTTTTTT
CDR3aa: CASSFRDGELFF

j_gene: TRBJ1-3
abundance: .
d_gene: .
v_gene: TRBV18
len: 15
CDR3nt: TGTGCCAGCTCACCACGGCAGGACTCTGGAAACACCATATATTTT
CDR3aa: CASSPRQDSGNTIYF

j_gene: TRBJ1-2
abundance: .
d_gene: TRBD1
v_gene: TRBV19
len: 15
CDR3nt: TGTGCCAGTAGGAGAGATGACAGGGGGTTTGGTGGCTACACCTTC
CDR3aa: CASRRDDRGFGGYTF

j_gene: TRBJ2-7
abundance: few
d_gene: .
v_gene: TRBV30
len: 16
CDR3nt: TGTGCCTGGAGTCGCGCGGGCCTAACTATTTCCTACGAGCAGTACTTC
CDR3aa: CAWSRAGLTISYEQYF

j_gene: TRBJ1-1
abundance: few
d_gene: .
v_gene: TRBV5-6
len: 12
CDR3nt: TGTGCCAGCAACAGAGTGAACACTGAAGCTTTCTTT
CDR3aa: CASNRVNTEAFF

j_gene: TRBJ2-1
abundance: few
d_gene: .
v_gene: TRBV6-5
len: 15
CDR3nt: TGTGCCAGCAGTCCCGGGAGTCGTCGAAACAATGAGCAGTTCTTC
CDR3aa: CASSPGSRRNNEQFF

j_gene: TRBJ2-6
abundance: .
d_gene: .
v_gene: TRBV6-1
len: 13
CDR3nt: TGTGCCAGCAGTGAATCGTGGGCCAACGTCCTGACTTTC
CDR3aa: CASSESWANVLTF

j_gene: TRBJ1-1
abundance: .
d_gene: .
v_gene: TRBV7-8
len: 15
CDR3nt: TGTGCCAGCAGCCTCTCTCTTGGGCCGAACACTGAAGCTTTCTTT
CDR3aa: CASSLSLGPNTEAFF

j_gene: TRBJ2-4
abundance: few
d_gene: .
v_gene: TRBV7-9
len: 16
CDR3nt: TGTGCCAGCAGCTTATTTCTGGGGAGAACCAAAAACATTCAGTACTTC
CDR3aa: CASSLFLGRTKNIQYF

j_gene: TRBJ1-5
abundance: few
d_gene: TRBD1
v_gene: TRBV6-5
len: 15
CDR3nt: TGTGCCAGCAGGTTGTCTTACAGGGGGGATCAGCCCCAGCATTTT
CDR3aa: CASRLSYRGDQPQHF

j_gene: TRBJ1-3
abundance: few
d_gene: TRBD1
v_gene: TRBV4-1
len: 17
CDR3nt: TGCGCCAGCAGCCACCCCGGGACAGCTAACTCTGGAAACACCATATATTTT
CDR3aa: CASSHPGTANSGNTIYF